These 14 T cell receptor beta chains share one sample of origin, sequenced in a study of beta chain features in type 1 diabetes. The study's findings and limits: Within each of all four CD4+ subsets, Type 1 diabetes patients had TCRB CDR3s that were moderately but significantly shorter.

Antigens of these TCRs are unknown. The sequenced template was cDNA made from the entire isolated RNA. Using immunoSEQ multiplex PCR, the repertoire was profiled, and TCRdb retains in-frame clones only, with some absent. The data show 300,000 to 350,000 clones, 13% seen once. Sequencing was carried out using naive CD4+ T cells from blood. The receptors here all came from a young woman with type 1 diabetes.

This clone came up a few times. The rearrangement joins TRBV30 to TRBJ1-1; tentatively, D is TRBD1 (5 bases). Deletions cut 5 bases from V and 2 bases from J, with 12 bases between. The CDR3 covers 13 residues. Germline V gives CDR1 GTSNPN, CDR2 SVGIG (reference sequence). CDR3 in DNA: TGTGCCTGGCAACGACAGTTTAACACTGAAGCTTTCTTT. It translates to CAWQRQFNTEAFF.

This clone was recorded a few times. The chain combines TRBV5-4 with TRBJ2-2; 8 positions agree with TRBD1. This CDR3 spans 17 amino acids. Germline-derived CDR1 and CDR2 are SGHNT and YYREEE (reference sequence). The V gene end was trimmed by 4 bases and the J gene end by 4 bases; junction bases not matched to a gene: 12. CDR3 sequence reads: CASSRAGGNKVTGELFF. In DNA form, the CDR3 reads TGTGCCAGCAGCAGGGCAGGGGGCAATAAGGTCACCGGGGAGCTGTTTTTT.

The genes are TRBV6-4 and TRBJ1-2; D unclear. The germline V gene encodes CDR1 MRHNA and CDR2 SNTAGT. This CDR3 is 10 amino acids long. Deletions cut 8 bases from V and 6 bases from J, with 7 bases between. CDR3 coding DNA: TGTGCCAGCGGGAGGAATGGCTACACCTTC. It encodes CASGRNGYTF.

This clone was counted a few times. The J gene is TRBJ1-4, the V gene TRBV5-1; 7 bases are a match to TRBD1. Germline CDR1 and CDR2: SGHRS and YFSETQ. The CDR3 runs 14 residues. Trimming removed 4 bases from V and 6 bases from J; junction bases left unmatched: 6. CDR3 loop: CASSPGTVDEKLFF. CDR3 nucleotide sequence: TGCGCCAGCAGCCCCGGGACAGTGGATGAAAAACTGTTTTTT.

The chain recombines TRBV27 with TRBJ2-7; the match to TRBD2 covers 11 bases. The CDR3 is 18 amino acids. V dropped 6 bases and J dropped 4; count of bases not matched to a gene: 17. Germline V gives CDR1 MNHEY, CDR2 SMNVEV (reference sequence). The CDR3 reads CASSLRAVAGGPVYEQYF. The CDR3 DNA reads TGTGCCAGCAGCCTAAGGGCTGTAGCGGGAGGGCCTGTGTACGAGCAGTACTTC.

This clone was counted between two and nine times. The chain combines TRBV7-2 with TRBJ2-5; D unclear. This CDR3 contains 13 residues. V lost 0 bases and J lost 5, with 7 bases in between. Germline V gives CDR1 SGHTA, CDR2 FQGNSA. This CDR3 is CASSLALGETQYF. CDR3 bases: TGTGCCAGCAGCTTAGCGCTCGGGGAGACCCAGTACTTC.

This chain uses TRBV18 with TRBJ2-1; D possibly corresponds to TRBD2 (5 bases). Per the germline V gene, CDR1 is KGHSH and CDR2 is LQKENI. This CDR3 has 13 residues. Trimming shortened V by 7 bases and J by 4 bases, and 11 bases separated the two germline ends. This CDR3 reads CASFLDLYNEQFF. The CDR3 region has the DNA TGTGCCAGCTTTCTGGACTTATACAATGAGCAGTTCTTC.

This clone was seen a handful of times. The CDR3 region is CASSLTSGTSQQYV. The CDR3 DNA is TGCGCCAGCAGCTTGACTTCCGGGACTAGCCAACAGTACGTC. This chain connects TRBV5-1 to TRBJ2-7, with 9 bases fitting TRBD2. The CDR3 consists of 14 residues. J gave up 10 bases and V 1 base, and 9 bases lay outside the gene matches. CDR1 and CDR2 from the germline V gene are SGHRS and YFSETQ.

The chain is built from TRBV30 and TRBJ2-1, with D possibly being TRBD2 (6 bases). The V end was cut by 3 bases, the J end by 4 bases, with 16 bases between. The CDR3 extends over 15 amino acids. Germline loops: CDR1 GTSNPN, CDR2 SVGIG (reference sequence). CDR3 region: CAWRTASDRYNEQFF. Here the CDR3 DNA reads TGTGCCTGGAGGACGGCTAGCGATAGGTACAATGAGCAGTTCTTC.

The J gene is TRBJ2-7, the V gene TRBV19, with D possibly being TRBD2 (6 bases). The V end lost 3 bases, the J end lost 4 bases, and 16 bases lay between the germline ends. The CDR3 contains 15 residues. Germline values: CDR1 LNHDA, CDR2 SQIVND (reference sequence). Written as DNA, the CDR3 is TGTGCCAGTAGTATGAGGGACTCCCCGAGTTACGAGCAGTACGTC. It is translated as CASSMRDSPSYEQYV.

This chain joins TRBV27 and TRBJ2-2; 9 bases match TRBD1. V lost 4 bases and J lost 4; bases outside the gene matches: 7. From germline, CDR1 is MNHEY and CDR2 SMNVEV (reference sequence). This CDR3 is built from 16 residues. The CDR3, as DNA: TGTGCCAGCAGTTCTTACAGGGGGCAGGGCACCGGGGAGCTGTTTTTT. Amino acid sequence: CASSSYRGQGTGELFF.

Only a few counts were recorded for this clone. The genes are TRBV28 and TRBJ2-7, with D tentatively TRBD2 (7 bases). The germline gives CDR1 MDHEN, CDR2 SYDVKM. The CDR3 is 16 residues long. V lost 3 bases, J lost 7 bases, and 22 bases lay in between. CDR3 in amino acids: CASSFPSGGHHGEQYF. The CDR3 DNA reads TGTGCCAGCAGTTTCCCATCCGGGGGGCACCACGGAGAGCAGTACTTC.

V is TRBV4-3 and J is TRBJ1-2; 10 bases align to TRBD1. J lost 4 bases, V lost 0 bases, and 5 bases had no gene match. CDR3 size: 16 residues. The V gene's germline CDR1 is LGHNA and CDR2 YSLEER. CDR3 nucleotide sequence: TGCGCCAGCAGCCAAGAAGGGACAGGGGCCGTCTATGGCTACACCTTC. It codes for CASSQEGTGAVYGYTF.

This chain's CDR3 is CAWSQTGNVDGYTF. The CDR3, as DNA: TGTGCCTGGAGCCAAACAGGGAATGTCGATGGCTACACCTTC. V and J are TRBV30 and TRBJ1-2; a possible D gene is TRBD1 (6 bases). The V end was cut by 3 bases, the J end by 6 bases, with 17 bases between. Germline values: CDR1 GTSNPN, CDR2 SVGIG (reference sequence). This CDR3 has 14 residues.